Presented here are 9 T cell receptor beta chains from one specimen sequenced in a study of blood T cell repertoires in COVID-19. Sequenced by immunoSEQ multiplex PCR; TCRdb stores in-frame clones only, minus some. The sample records a few hundred thousand clones, nearly 90% being singletons. Sequencing was done on a sample of PBMCs or T cells enriched from blood (not recorded which). The source is a woman between 18 and 29 years old with acute COVID-19.

The chain couples TRBV4-2 to TRBJ1-3; D is unclear. V shed 2 bases and J shed 6 bases, with 11 bases lying between them. CDR3 length equals 14 residues. From germline, CDR1 is LGHNA and CDR2 YNFKEQ. CDR3 bases: TGTGCCAGCAGCCAACAAGAGGGTTCAAACACCATATATTTT. Translation gives CASSQQEGSNTIYF.

V usage is TRBV25-1 and J usage is TRBJ1-6; the match to TRBD1 covers 8 bases. V lost 6 bases and J lost 10; bases outside the gene matches: 8. CDR3 length: 14 residues. Germline CDR1 and CDR2: MGHDK and SYGVNS. CDR3 in amino acids: CASSLGTGTSPLHF. CDR3 DNA: TGTGCCAGCAGCCTCGGGACAGGCACCTCACCCCTCCACTTT.

The chain recombines TRBV7-9 with TRBJ2-7, with 9 bases that match TRBD2. This CDR3 has 15 residues. J was trimmed by 3 bases and V by 1 base; bases with no gene match: 4. Looked up from germline, CDR1 is SEHNR and CDR2 is FQNEAQ (reference sequence). The CDR3 nucleotides read TGTGCCAGCAGCTTAGAGACTAGCGGATACTACGAGCAGTACTTC. Translation gives CASSLETSGYYEQYF.

The rearrangement uses TRBV11-2 and TRBJ2-3; D is perhaps TRBD2 (5 bases). The V end lost 0 bases, the J end lost 7 bases, and 17 bases lay between the germline ends. CDR3 length: 16 amino acids. The germline V gene encodes CDR1 SGHAT and CDR2 FQNNGV. CDR3 protein: CASSLDPPQRLNTQYF. CDR3 DNA: TGTGCCAGCAGCTTAGATCCCCCCCAGCGGTTGAATACGCAGTATTTT.

Regarding this clone: Mismatch with germline at one junction end may stem from a read error. The V gene is TRBV24-1, the J gene TRBJ1-3; 11 bases match TRBD1. Germline V gives CDR1 KGHDR, CDR2 SFDVKD. The CDR3 extends over 20 amino acids. The CDR3 here is CAASDVDRGLWFISGNTIYF. The CDR3 region has the DNA TGTGCCGCCAGTGATGTGGACAGGGGGCTTTGGTTTATCTCTGGAAACACCATATATTTT.

The V gene is TRBV7-2, the J gene TRBJ2-3; possibly TRBD1 for D (6 bases). The V end lost 0 bases, the J end lost 3 bases, and 10 bases lay between the germline ends. The CDR3 runs 15 residues. The germline CDR1 and CDR2 sequences are SGHTA and FQGNSA. CDR3 DNA sequence: TGTGCCAGCAGCTTAGCGCTACAGGGTACAGATACGCAGTATTTT. Translated: CASSLALQGTDTQYF. Looking up the rest from reference TRBV7-2 and TRBJ2-3 gives the full variable domain: GAGVSQSPSNKVTEKGKDVELRCDPISGHTALYWYRQSLGQGLEFLIYFQGNSAPDKSGLPSDRFSAERTGGSVSTLTIQRTQQEDSAVYLCASSLALQGTDTQYFGPGTRLTVL.

This chain joins TRBV7-3 and TRBJ1-1, with D unclear. Germline-derived CDR1 and CDR2 are SGHTA and FQGTGA. CDR3 length: 14 amino acids. Deletions cut 3 bases from V and 3 bases from J, with 11 bases between. CDR3 loop: CASSFGMPDTEAFF. DNA for the CDR3: TGTGCCAGCAGCTTCGGGATGCCTGACACTGAAGCTTTCTTT.

This clone appeared once. This chain uses TRBV5-1 with TRBJ2-1, with 12 bases fitting TRBD2. With 4 bases clipped from V and 2 bases from J, the junction kept 4 bases outside the gene matches. CDR3 length: 16 residues. The V gene's germline CDR1 is SGHRS and CDR2 YFSETQ. CDR3 region: CASSERTSGTYNEQFF. Here the CDR3 DNA reads TGCGCCAGCAGCGAGAGGACTAGCGGGACCTACAATGAGCAGTTCTTC.

The chain combines TRBV27 with TRBJ1-2; 8 nucleotides agree with TRBD1. With 5 bases clipped from V and 4 bases from J, the junction kept 6 bases outside the gene matches. The CDR3 has 14 amino acids. Germline CDR1 is MNHEY and CDR2 is SMNVEV (reference sequence). The DNA for the CDR3 is TGTGCCAGCAGTAATCAGGGGGCATTCTATGGCTACACCTTC. Its translation is CASSNQGAFYGYTF.